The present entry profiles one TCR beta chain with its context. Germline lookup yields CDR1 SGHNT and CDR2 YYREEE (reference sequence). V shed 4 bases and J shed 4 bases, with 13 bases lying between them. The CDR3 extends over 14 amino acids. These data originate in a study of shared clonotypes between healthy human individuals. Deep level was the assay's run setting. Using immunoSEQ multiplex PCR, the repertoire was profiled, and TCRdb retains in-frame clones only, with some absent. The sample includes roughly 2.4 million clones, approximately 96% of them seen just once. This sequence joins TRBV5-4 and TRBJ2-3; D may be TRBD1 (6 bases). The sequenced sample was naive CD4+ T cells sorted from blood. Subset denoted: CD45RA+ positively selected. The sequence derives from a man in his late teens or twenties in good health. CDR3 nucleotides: TGTGCCAGCAGCCAACAACAGGGCTCAGATACGCAGTATTTT. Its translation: CASSQQQGSDTQYF.